Detailed here is one T cell receptor beta chain. This clone was counted a single time. The antigen it recognizes is unknown. Within one base of it there is no much larger clone, and no base qualities were kept. There are 12 amino acids in the CDR3, from cysteine to phenylalanine inclusive. Only the CDR3 DNA is retained, 36 bases long and in frame from the first base. The V and J ends are trimmed by 6 bases and 8 bases, leaving 13 bases between them. CDR1 and CDR2 are read off the germline V gene (reference sequence) as SEHNR and FQNEAQ. These data are taken from a study of blood T cell repertoires in COVID-19 (dated by TCRdb to between 2020 and 2021). As for the study more broadly: Collaborator samples came from the United States, Italy and Spain and covered acute and convalescent phases of COVID-19. Where HLA class I and class II types were available, the types were taken from metadata supplied by the sample provider, not from assay-based typing. The prospective study material was composed of cDNA or gDNA derived from T cells, B-cell-depleted T cells, or PBMCs. Subjects who had been exposed to COVID-19, were actively infected with it, or had recovered from it provided the deeply sampled blood TCRbeta repertoires that made up the dataset. The samples were drawn from the first 160 participants of the ongoing ImmuneRACE study and from over 950 subjects provided by 6 global collaborators. A freely available public database, intended as a resource for researchers studying the immune response to SARS-CoV-2, is where the repertoires were released. Sample metadata almost always included a de-identified subject ID, COVID-19 status, age in years and sex. Overall study outcomes, separate from this receptor: The quantity of clinical and demographic metadata differed by source and by participant and was supplied without curation.

TCRbeta CDR3 regions were amplified from genomic DNA by means of the immunoSEQ Assay, a bias-controlled multiplex PCR. The original methods were these. The number of nucleated cells in each sample was estimated by amplification of reference gene primers within the assay. To quantify the absolute abundance of each unique TCRbeta CDR3 rearrangement, sequence reads were collapsed and filtered. For each sample, productive Simpson clonality was calculated by taking the square root of Simpson's diversity index across productive rearrangements. Not all clones reach the TCRdb copy of this immuneACCESS table, which keeps in-frame sequences only. Checked studies attribute under half of the gap to unresolved V genes and leave the rest unexplained. V and J calls plus clone size are reproduced from that table; the DNA served to infer D and trimming. The sample profile shows 150,000 to 200,000 clones; around 89% of them were found once. The top ten hold approximately 24% of the sample.

Collaborating institutions collected whole blood in K2EDTA tubes following their own protocols. For TCRbeta analysis, collaborators shipped samples as frozen whole blood, isolated PBMCs, or DNA extracted from either of those sample types. The TCR was taken from a man between 60 and 70 years old with acute or convalescent COVID-19. The V gene is TRBV7-9 and the J gene is TRBJ1-2; the D segment cannot be called with confidence. Sample: peripheral blood. The DNA sequence is given as TGTGCCAGCAGAGCCGTACAGAGCGGCTACACCTTC. This encodes CASRAVQSGYTF.